The 31 T cell receptor beta chains in this list originate from one sample, sequenced in a study of T-cell reconstitution after alpha-beta-depleted transplantation in children. During its preparation, the TCRbeta library received unique molecular identifiers. TCRdb re-analysed the PCR reads in MiXCR, keeping a single row per CDR3 protein. The table lists some 200,000 distinct CDR3 sequences, 9% to 10% of them singletons. The sample was PBMCs from the stem cell graft donor, taken from the stem cell graft. All receptors derive from a human donor who donated a stem cell graft to a child with SCID.

Many counts were recorded for this clonotype. CDR3 coding DNA: TGTGCCACCAGCAGCAGACAGATGAACACTGAAGCTTTCTTT. It specifies CATSSRQMNTEAFF. The chain uses TRBV15 and TRBJ1-1; a weak D match, TRBD1 (5 bases). V lost 3 bases and J lost 0, with 8 bases in between. Germline V gene data show CDR1 as LNHNV and CDR2 as YYDKDF (reference sequence). This CDR3 is built from 14 residues.

This clonotype has ten or more counts. V and J are TRBV5-1 and TRBJ1-1; D call uncertain. CDR1 and CDR2 (germline): SGHRS, YFSETQ. The CDR3 covers 14 residues. V gave up 6 bases and J gave up 5 bases, with 17 bases separating them. This chain's CDR3 is CASKVTPSETEAFF. CDR3 nucleotide sequence: TGCGCCAGCAAGGTGACGCCCTCGGAGACTGAAGCTTTCTTT.

Many counts were recorded for this clonotype. CDR3 nucleotide sequence: TGTGCCACCAAACGAGGAGGGGTTGGGTCCTACAATGAGCAGTTCTTC. This sequence encodes CATKRGGVGSYNEQFF. The V and J genes are TRBV15 and TRBJ2-1; D is possibly TRBD2 (6 bases). V gave up 7 bases and J gave up 1 base, with 17 bases separating them. The CDR3 sequence is 16 residues long. The V gene's germline CDR1 is LNHNV and CDR2 YYDKDF (reference sequence).

This chain links TRBV4-2 with TRBJ2-7; 9 bases are a match to TRBD1. The germline gives CDR1 LGHNA, CDR2 YNFKEQ. The V and J ends lost 10 bases and 3 bases, in that order; junction bases with no gene match: 10. This CDR3 spans 14 amino acids. The CDR3 bases are TGTGCCATCGGCCCCCGGGACAGGGACTACGAGCAGTACTTC. It yields the protein CAIGPRDRDYEQYF.

The chain is built from TRBV20-1 and TRBJ1-2; D unresolved. Germline CDR1 is DFQATT and CDR2 is SNEGSKA (reference sequence). The CDR3 contains 11 residues. The CDR3 spells CSAPLGYGYTF. Here the CDR3 DNA reads TGCAGCGCCCCGCTTGGCTATGGCTACACCTTC.

This clonotype showed up many times. The chain is built from TRBV6-1 and TRBJ2-7, with D possibly matching TRBD2 (6 bases). The CDR3 spans 16 residues. The V end lost 2 bases, the J end lost 4 bases, and 18 bases lay between the germline ends. Per the germline V gene, CDR1 is MNHNS and CDR2 is SASEGT. The CDR3 region has the DNA TGTGCCAGCAGTGAAAGGTCCGGAACGGAGGGGTACGAGCAGTACTTC. This sequence encodes CASSERSGTEGYEQYF.

This clonotype has a count of ten or more. The gene calls are TRBV5-1 and TRBJ1-1; D remains ambiguous. Germline V CDR1 and CDR2: SGHRS, YFSETQ. The CDR3 contains 16 residues. V shed 4 bases and J shed 3 bases, with 19 bases lying between them. Here the CDR3 DNA reads TGCGCCAGCAGCCTGTCGGCCCAGGCCAGGTACACTGAAGCTTTCTTT. Protein: CASSLSAQARYTEAFF.

In its sample, this clonotype was seen a few times. The chain employs TRBV2 and TRBJ2-3, with 10 bases identical to TRBD2. With 7 bases clipped from V and 1 base from J, the junction kept 11 bases outside the gene matches. Germline V gene sequence: CDR1 SNHLY, CDR2 FYNNEI. The CDR3 consists of 17 residues. CDR3 amino acids: CASNTGGSGGRTDTQYF. The CDR3 bases are TGTGCCAGCAACACCGGGGGTAGCGGGGGGCGCACAGATACGCAGTATTTT.

This clonotype was found many times. This chain links TRBV27 with TRBJ1-1; perhaps TRBD1 as D (5 bases). CDR3 length equals 16 residues. V was clipped by 0 bases and J by 0 bases, with 11 bases between them. Germline lookup yields CDR1 MNHEY and CDR2 SMNVEV (reference sequence). CDR3 coding DNA: TGTGCCAGCAGTTTATCCCCAGGGACGTTGAACACTGAAGCTTTCTTT. Protein sequence: CASSLSPGTLNTEAFF.

The V gene is TRBV20-1, the J gene TRBJ2-2; D is undetermined. Trimming took off 7 bases at V and 0 bases at J, with 9 bases between the two ends. This CDR3 comprises 13 residues. Germline values: CDR1 DFQATT, CDR2 SNEGSKA (reference sequence). The CDR3 sequence is CSVPQPNTGELFF. CDR3 bases: TGCAGTGTCCCTCAACCGAACACCGGGGAGCTGTTTTTT.

This clonotype was observed a few times. This rearrangement joins TRBV19 to TRBJ2-4; D possibly corresponds to TRBD1 (5 bases). V gave up 3 bases and J gave up 8 bases, with 14 bases separating them. Germline V gene sequence: CDR1 LNHDA, CDR2 SQIVND (reference sequence). This CDR3 contains 14 residues. The CDR3 DNA sequence: TGTGCCAGTAGTATTTGGGGCAGCAGGGACATTCAGTACTTC. Protein sequence: CASSIWGSRDIQYF.

In the case of this clonotype: A much larger clone lies a single base off, so this may be a read error. V and J are TRBV6-1 and TRBJ2-5; D possibly corresponds to TRBD2 (5 bases). The CDR3 spans 13 residues. V was pared by 6 bases and J by 8 bases, with 16 bases between. Germline-derived CDR1 and CDR2 are MNHNS and SASEGT. The CDR3 DNA sequence: TGTGCCAGCAGCCAAATGGTGGGAGACACCCAGTACTTC. Encoded protein: CASSQMVGDTQYF.

At least ten counts were recorded for this clonotype. The CDR3 DNA reads TGTGCCAGCAGCTTGTACGATACAGGGAGGATCGGACAGTTCTTC. This gives the protein CASSLYDTGRIGQFF. The rearrangement joins TRBV5-8 to TRBJ2-1; either TRBD1 or TRBD2 may supply D (6 bases each). CDR3 length equals 15 residues. V lost 1 base and J 13 bases, leaving 21 bases between the germline ends. The germline gives CDR1 SGHTS, CDR2 YDEGEE.

This clonotype was seen repeatedly, ten times or more. The rearrangement links TRBV28 to TRBJ1-5, with a weak D call TRBD1 (5 bases). The V and J ends lost 6 bases and 5 bases respectively, with 11 bases between them. Germline CDR1 reads MDHEN; CDR2 reads SYDVKM. The CDR3 runs to 13 residues. This CDR3 is CASSTDTYQPQHF. CDR3 coding DNA: TGTGCCAGCAGCACGGACACCTATCAGCCCCAGCATTTT.

This clonotype has ten or more counts. J is TRBJ1-6 and V is TRBV5-1; no firm D call. Germline V gene data show CDR1 as SGHRS and CDR2 as YFSETQ. Trimming took 7 bases from V and 7 from J, leaving 15 bases between them. The CDR3 totals 14 residues. CDR3 DNA: TGCGCCAGCGCCGTTTCTGGGTACAATTCACCCCTCCACTTT. Its protein is CASAVSGYNSPLHF.

The sample holds a few counts of this clonotype. Being one base from a much bigger clone, this may be a read error. The chain joins TRBV12-3 or TRBV12-4 to TRBJ1-2; TRBD1 matches 9 bases. The CDR3 consists of 13 residues. The CDR3 DNA follows: TGTGCCGCGGGGGACAGGGCCTACTATGGCTACCCCTTC. It yields the protein CAAGDRAYYGYPF.

The V and J genes are TRBV27 and TRBJ2-5; D is undetermined. There are 13 residues in the CDR3. V dropped 2 bases and J dropped 2 bases, with 6 bases sitting between them. In germline, CDR1 is MNHEY, CDR2 SMNVEV (reference sequence). In DNA, the CDR3 is TGTGCCAGCAGTTTAAGTGCTCAAGAGACCCAGTACTTC. This codes for CASSLSAQETQYF.

In this sample, this clonotype turned up many times. The gene calls are TRBV7-7 and TRBJ2-5; tentatively, D is TRBD2 (6 bases). The CDR3 totals 16 residues. Germline CDR1 is SSHAT and CDR2 is FNYEAQ (reference sequence). The germline V and J ends were trimmed by 1 base and 5 bases, with 17 bases remaining between them. The CDR3, as DNA: TGTGCCAGCAGCTTAGGCTTCCGGGGGTTATTGGAGACCCAGTACTTC. Translating gives CASSLGFRGLLETQYF.

This clonotype was observed at least ten times. The chain carries TRBV5-1 and TRBJ1-2, with 9 positions matching TRBD1. The V segment lost 5 bases and the J segment 8 bases; nucleotides outside the gene matches: 10. This CDR3 has 14 residues. In germline, CDR1 is SGHRS, CDR2 YFSETQ. In DNA, the CDR3 is TGCGCCAGCAGTAATCGCCGGGACAGGGAAGGCTACACCTTC. Translating gives CASSNRRDREGYTF.

There are many counts of this clonotype. The chain joins TRBV9 to TRBJ2-2; TRBD1 agrees at 9 bases. The CDR3 extends over 17 amino acids. The V gene end was trimmed by 5 bases and the J gene end by 0 bases; junction bases not matched to a gene: 8. Germline CDR1 reads SGDLS; CDR2 reads YYNGEE. CDR3 region: CASRGQGGLANTGELFF. CDR3 bases: TGTGCCAGCAGGGGACAGGGTGGACTCGCGAACACCGGGGAGCTGTTTTTT.

This clonotype was counted at least ten times. In nucleotides, the CDR3 is TGTGCCACCAGCAGAGCTGGCGGGAGCTACACTGAAGCTTTCTTT. It yields the protein CATSRAGGSYTEAFF. The chain joins TRBV15 to TRBJ1-1; D gene ambiguous. The V end lost 1 base, the J end lost 3 bases, and 12 bases lay between the germline ends. Germline CDR1 is LNHNV and CDR2 is YYDKDF (reference sequence). The CDR3 runs to 15 residues.

This clonotype has a count of ten or more. The V call is TRBV5-1, the J call TRBJ2-2, with D possibly matching TRBD2 (6 bases). There are 12 residues in the CDR3. V gave up 2 bases and J gave up 10 bases, with 9 bases separating them. CDR1 and CDR2 (germline): SGHRS, YFSETQ. The CDR3 DNA follows: TGCGCCAGCAGCTTTACTAGCCAGGAGCTGTTTTTT. It encodes CASSFTSQELFF.

This clonotype was detected ten times or more. As DNA, the CDR3 is TGTGCCAGTAGTTCTTCCGGGACTAAAGAGACCCAGTACTTC. It encodes CASSSSGTKETQYF. The V gene is TRBV19, the J gene TRBJ2-5; TRBD2 agrees at 7 bases. CDR3 length equals 14 residues. J was trimmed by 3 bases and V by 5 bases; bases with no gene match: 6. The germline gives CDR1 LNHDA, CDR2 SQIVND (reference sequence).

This clonotype was detected many times. The V gene is TRBV12-3 or TRBV12-4, the J gene TRBJ1-1; D ambiguous. Trimming shortened V by 7 bases and J by 1 base, and 13 bases separated the two germline ends. The length of the CDR3 is 14 residues. DNA for the CDR3: TGTGCCAGCACCTTGGCAGGCTCGAACACTGAAGCTTTCTTT. This gives the protein CASTLAGSNTEAFF.

J is TRBJ1-5 and V is TRBV10-2; D is perhaps TRBD1 (5 bases). The CDR3 is 15 amino acids. Looked up from germline, CDR1 is WSHSY and CDR2 is SAAADI. Trimming took 6 bases from V and 3 from J, leaving 15 bases between them. The CDR3 spells CASRKMGEHNQPQHF. DNA of the CDR3: TGCGCCAGCAGGAAAATGGGGGAGCACAATCAGCCCCAGCATTTT.

This clonotype showed up many times. The chain carries TRBV6-5 and TRBJ1-6, with D perhaps TRBD1 (5 bases). Germline lookup yields CDR1 MNHEY and CDR2 SVGAGI. The V end lost 1 base, the J end lost 0 bases, and 10 bases lay between the germline ends. The CDR3 is 17 amino acids. Here the CDR3 reads CASSYLDSSSYNSPLHF. The CDR3 bases are TGTGCCAGCAGTTACTTAGACAGCAGCTCCTATAATTCACCCCTCCACTTT.

This clonotype was observed at least ten times. CDR3 DNA sequence: TGTGCCACCACCATAAAGAGGTTACCTACTAGCAATCAGCCCCAGCATTTT. Protein product: CATTIKRLPTSNQPQHF. The V gene is TRBV15, the J gene TRBJ1-5, with D uncertain. Per the germline V gene, CDR1 is LNHNV and CDR2 is YYDKDF (reference sequence). This CDR3 has 17 amino acids. V was trimmed by 7 bases and J by 0 bases, leaving 19 bases between them.

This clonotype was counted many times. The genes are TRBV6-5 and TRBJ2-6; D is undetermined. The V gene's germline CDR1 is MNHEY and CDR2 SVGAGI. There are 16 residues in the CDR3. The V and J ends lost 2 bases and 0 bases respectively, with 8 bases between them. The CDR3 nucleotides read TGTGCCAGCAGTTACGGCCGCATCTCTGGGGCCAACGTCCTGACTTTC. Amino acid sequence: CASSYGRISGANVLTF.

The gene calls are TRBV19 and TRBJ1-1, with TRBD1 matching 10 bases. Germline assignment: CDR1 LNHDA and CDR2 SQIVND (reference sequence). Trimming took 5 bases from V and 4 from J; bases not matched to a gene: 7. The CDR3 is 15 amino acids. The CDR3 DNA is TGTGCCAGTAGTCTCGGGACAGGGGTATTCACTGAAGCTTTCTTT. The encoded protein is CASSLGTGVFTEAFF. The entire variable domain, with the rest obtained from reference TRBV19 and TRBJ1-1, is as follows: DGGITQSPKYLFRKEGQNVTLSCEQNLNHDAMYWYRQDPGQGLRLIYYSQIVNDFQKGDIAEGYSVSREKKESFPLTVTSAQKNPTAFYLCASSLGTGVFTEAFFGQGTRLTVV.

This clonotype was picked up many times. The rearrangement joins TRBV11-2 to TRBJ2-7, with D uncertain. Germline lookup yields CDR1 SGHAT and CDR2 FQNNGV. The CDR3 loop spans 13 amino acids. Trimming cost V 1 base and J 4 bases, with 8 bases left between them. CDR3: CASSLGLEYEQYF. The CDR3 region has the DNA TGTGCCAGCAGCTTAGGGTTAGAATACGAGCAGTACTTC.

This clonotype has at least ten counts. The gene calls are TRBV4-1 and TRBJ2-7; D is possibly TRBD1 (5 bases). The ends were cut back, 0 bases at V and 3 bases at J, with 12 bases in the middle. Germline V gene data show CDR1 as MGHRA and CDR2 as YSYEKL. The CDR3 covers 15 residues. The CDR3 coding sequence is TGCGCCAGCAGCCAAGAGGGGCAGAAAAGCTACGAGCAGTACTTC. Translation gives CASSQEGQKSYEQYF.